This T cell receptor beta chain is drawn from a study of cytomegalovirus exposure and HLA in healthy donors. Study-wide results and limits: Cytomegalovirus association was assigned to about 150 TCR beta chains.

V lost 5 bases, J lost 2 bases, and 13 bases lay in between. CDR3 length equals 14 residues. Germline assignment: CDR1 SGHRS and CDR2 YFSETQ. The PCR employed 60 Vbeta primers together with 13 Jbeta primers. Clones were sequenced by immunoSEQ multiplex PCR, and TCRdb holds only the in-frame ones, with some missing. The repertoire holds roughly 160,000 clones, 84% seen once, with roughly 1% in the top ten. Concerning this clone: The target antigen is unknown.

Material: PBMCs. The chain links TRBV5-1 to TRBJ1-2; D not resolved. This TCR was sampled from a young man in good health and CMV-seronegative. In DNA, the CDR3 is TGCGCCAGCAGTTTTGAGACAACCAACTATGGCTACACCTTC. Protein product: CASSFETTNYGYTF. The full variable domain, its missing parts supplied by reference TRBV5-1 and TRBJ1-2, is KAGVTQTPRYLIKTRGQQVTLSCSPISGHRSVSWYQQTPGQGLQFLFEYFSETQRNKGNFPGRFSGRQFSNSRSEMNVSTLELGDSALYLCASSFETTNYGYTFGSGTRLTVV.